The present T cell receptor (beta chain) was sequenced within a study of identical twins. Study-wide results and caveats: With monozygotic twins, out-of-frame TCR alpha sharing exceeded what models estimated. Diverse VJ usage suggested most zero-insertion clonotypes were not invariant T cells. For cord blood, abundant beta clonotypes had fewer insertions, unlike memory repertoires, which showed none. Instead of following the same donors, the conclusions were based on cross-sectional statistical analysis.

TCRdb reanalysed the 5' RACE reads using MiXCR and keeps one entry per CDR3 protein. Of hundreds of thousands of distinct CDR3 sequences in the sample, approximately 6% were seen once. There are a few counts of this clonotype. Its antigen remains unidentified. The TCR originated in a man between 18 and 29 years old in good health. Source material: naive T cells sorted from blood.

Here the CDR3 reads CASSHGVAGANVLTF. As DNA, the CDR3 is TGTGCCAGCAGTCATGGGGTGGCGGGGGCCAACGTCCTGACTTTC. The chain combines TRBV12-3 or TRBV12-4 with TRBJ2-6, with no clear D. The CDR3 is made up of 15 amino acids. Trimming removed 5 bases at V and 4 bases at J, with 12 bases between.